Each of the 16 T cell receptor beta chains below was sequenced from the same sample in a study of T-cell reconstitution after alpha-beta-depleted transplantation in children. This sample's TCRbeta library carried unique molecular identifier barcodes. TCRdb processed the PCR reads anew with MiXCR; each CDR3 protein has one entry. Here the sample spans some 280,000 distinct CDR3 sequences, around 9.6% being singletons. Specimen: PBMCs from the stem cell graft donor, collected from the stem cell graft. The receptors shown here come from a human donor who donated a stem cell graft to a child with SCID.

This clonotype occurred a few times. The chain recombines TRBV9 with TRBJ2-3; 9 bases line up with TRBD1. This CDR3 has 15 residues. The germline CDR1 and CDR2 sequences are SGDLS and YYNGEE. Trimming removed 4 bases from V and 4 bases from J; junction bases left unmatched: 7. CDR3 DNA sequence: TGTGCCAGCAGCCTAGGGACAGGGAGTGCAGATACGCAGTATTTT. The encoded protein is CASSLGTGSADTQYF.

The chain couples TRBV7-3 to TRBJ2-2, with a weak D call TRBD2 (6 bases). V was clipped by 6 bases and J by 1 base, with 18 bases between them. The CDR3 spans 17 residues. CDR1 and CDR2 from the germline V gene are SGHTA and FQGTGA. In nucleotides, the CDR3 is TGTGCCAGCAGTCTTCCTTGGGGAGGACTGAACACCGGGGAGCTGTTTTTT. This gives the protein CASSLPWGGLNTGELFF.

This clonotype was seen a handful of times. V and J are TRBV11-3 and TRBJ2-4, with no clear D. With 1 base removed from V and 4 bases from J, the gap between germline ends came to 11 bases. CDR1 and CDR2 (germline): SGHNT, YENEEA. This CDR3 contains 15 residues. CDR3 in amino acids: CASSLAPRKKNIQYF. In nucleotides, the CDR3 is TGTGCCAGCAGCTTAGCCCCTCGGAAGAAAAACATTCAGTACTTC.

This clonotype was detected only a few times. V usage is TRBV18 and J usage is TRBJ2-3; perhaps TRBD1 as D (6 bases). In germline, CDR1 is KGHSH, CDR2 LQKENI. CDR3 length: 16 residues. V was clipped by 5 bases and J by 2 bases, with 17 bases between them. The CDR3 DNA follows: TGTGCCAGCTCAACACGGGCAGGGGACGTCACAGATACGCAGTATTTT. Its protein product is CASSTRAGDVTDTQYF.

This clonotype was seen more than once but under ten times. An end of the junction differs from the germline gene, which may be a read error. The chain has TRBV12-3 or TRBV12-4 and TRBJ1-1; D gene unclear. CDR3 length equals 10 residues. CDR3 in amino acids: CAILREGLKF. In DNA form, the CDR3 reads TGTGCCATCCTCCGCGAAGGACTGAAATTT.

In this sample, this clonotype turned up a few times. The J gene is TRBJ2-7, the V gene TRBV5-1; D might be TRBD1 or TRBD2, each matching 5 bases. The V gene lost 4 bases and the J gene lost 4 bases, with 12 bases spanning the gap. The CDR3 is 13 amino acids. Germline lookup yields CDR1 SGHRS and CDR2 YFSETQ. For the CDR3, the DNA is TGCGCCAGCAGCCCACCTTGGGGGTACGAGCAGTACTTC. This gives the protein CASSPPWGYEQYF.

This clonotype appeared a few times. This chain connects TRBV4-1 to TRBJ2-7; 7 bases line up with TRBD1. The trim removed 3 bases at V and 2 bases at J, leaving 7 bases unmatched. CDR1 MGHRA and CDR2 YSYEKL come from the germline V gene. This CDR3 is 15 amino acids long. The CDR3: CASSQGRDSTYEQYF. The CDR3 region has the DNA TGCGCCAGCAGCCAGGGCCGGGACAGTACCTACGAGCAGTACTTC.

This clonotype was seen repeatedly, ten times or more. The chain has TRBV4-1 and TRBJ2-3; D is possibly TRBD2 (5 bases). CDR3 size: 16 residues. CDR1 and CDR2 from the germline V gene are MGHRA and YSYEKL. The ends were cut back, 4 bases at V and 0 bases at J, with 14 bases in the middle. The CDR3, as DNA: TGCGCCAGCAGCCCAACATTATCGGGGAGCACAGATACGCAGTATTTT. This gives the protein CASSPTLSGSTDTQYF.

V is TRBV12-3 or TRBV12-4 and J is TRBJ1-1; 7 positions agree with TRBD1. Unmatched junction bases numbered 7, after V lost 5 bases and J lost 4 bases. The CDR3 is 14 amino acids. CDR3: CASSPTGTGTEAFF. In DNA, the CDR3 is TGTGCCAGCAGTCCGACAGGGACGGGCACTGAAGCTTTCTTT.

This clonotype was seen a handful of times. The chain carries TRBV12-3 or TRBV12-4 and TRBJ2-7; 8 bases map to TRBD2. CDR3 length equals 13 residues. The V and J ends lost 10 bases and 1 base, in that order; junction bases with no gene match: 6. The CDR3 DNA reads as TGTGCCATCTCGACTAGCGAGTCCTACGAGCAGTACTTC. Its translation: CAISTSESYEQYF.

This clonotype was counted a few times. The gene calls are TRBV20-1 and TRBJ2-2; D may be TRBD2 (5 bases). The germline V gene encodes CDR1 DFQATT and CDR2 SNEGSKA (reference sequence). Trimming cost V 3 bases and J 4 bases, with 9 bases left between them. The CDR3 has 13 residues. The CDR3 region is CSASGLPTGELFF. CDR3 coding DNA: TGCAGTGCTAGTGGACTGCCCACCGGGGAGCTGTTTTTT.

This clonotype was observed at least ten times. The V and J genes are TRBV20-1 and TRBJ2-5; either TRBD1 or TRBD2 may supply D (6 bases each). The germline gives CDR1 DFQATT, CDR2 SNEGSKA (reference sequence). V was clipped by 4 bases and J by 2 bases, with 14 bases between them. CDR3 length equals 14 residues. The CDR3 sequence is CSAIGGQVQETQYF. CDR3 coding DNA: TGCAGTGCTATAGGGGGGCAGGTTCAAGAGACCCAGTACTTC.

The J gene is TRBJ2-3, the V gene TRBV7-9, with unresolved D. V was pared by 5 bases and J by 1 base, with 13 bases between. The germline V gene encodes CDR1 SEHNR and CDR2 FQNEAQ (reference sequence). The CDR3 consists of 15 residues. CDR3 protein: CASSQRLRGTDTQYF. The DNA of the CDR3 is TGTGCCAGCAGCCAAAGACTGCGCGGCACAGATACGCAGTATTTT.

The chain employs TRBV7-9 and TRBJ2-5, with a possible D match to TRBD2 (5 bases). V lost 1 base, J lost 4 bases, and 13 bases lay in between. Germline V gene sequence: CDR1 SEHNR, CDR2 FQNEAQ (reference sequence). The CDR3 runs 15 residues. CDR3 in DNA: TGTGCCAGCAGCTTAGAGTTGGGAGTCGGAGAGACCCAGTACTTC. Protein: CASSLELGVGETQYF.

This clonotype was counted between two and nine times. The chain carries TRBV5-1 and TRBJ2-5; a weak D match, TRBD1 (6 bases). Germline-derived CDR1 and CDR2 are SGHRS and YFSETQ. The CDR3 totals 15 residues. With 0 bases removed from V and 2 bases from J, the gap between germline ends came to 11 bases. Here the CDR3 DNA reads TGCGCCAGCAGCTTGGCAGGGGTGAGACAAGAGACCCAGTACTTC. It yields the protein CASSLAGVRQETQYF.

J is TRBJ2-5 and V is TRBV12-3 or TRBV12-4; tentatively, D is TRBD2 (5 bases). V was clipped by 2 bases and J by 0 bases, with 10 bases between them. The CDR3 loop spans 15 amino acids. Here the CDR3 reads CASSLNSVYQETQYF. The CDR3 coding sequence is TGTGCCAGCAGTTTAAATAGCGTCTACCAAGAGACCCAGTACTTC.